Below are 16 T cell receptor beta chains sequenced from a single sample in a study of T cells in Graves' hyperthyroidism and ophthalmopathy. TCR beta CDR3 sequences were amplified from RNA transcripts. TCR CDR3 regions were first amplified by RT-PCR with HTBI primers. From the multiplex PCR reads, TCRdb called clonotypes with MiXCR, one entry per CDR3 protein. Of about 98,000 distinct CDR3 sequences listed, 35% to 50% were seen once; the top ten hold 10%. The specimen was peripheral blood or thyroid tissue (not recorded which). The source of these receptors is a woman aged 25 to 39 with Graves' hyperthyroidism.

This clonotype occurred many times. This chain uses TRBV19 with TRBJ1-5, with D possibly being TRBD1 (6 bases). V lost 7 bases and J lost 1, with 11 bases in between. The CDR3 contains 14 residues. CDR1 and CDR2 (germline): LNHDA, SQIVND (reference sequence). The CDR3 protein is CASTRDNSNQPQHF. DNA of the CDR3: TGTGCCAGTACCCGGGACAACAGCAATCAGCCCCAGCATTTT.

This clonotype was found a few times. The chain is built from TRBV7-9 and TRBJ2-3; TRBD2 might be the D (6 bases). Trimming took 6 bases from V and 4 from J, leaving 11 bases between them. Germline V gene lookup returns CDR1 SEHNR and CDR2 FQNEAQ (reference sequence). This CDR3 comprises 13 residues. The CDR3 region is CASSTGGADTQYF. In nucleotides, the CDR3 is TGTGCCAGCAGTACCGGGGGAGCAGATACGCAGTATTTT.

This clonotype was counted ten times or more. The chain recombines TRBV7-9 with TRBJ2-7; D gene ambiguous. The germline CDR1 and CDR2 sequences are SEHNR and FQNEAQ (reference sequence). This CDR3 has 16 amino acids. Trimming pared 0 bases from V and 0 bases from J, leaving 12 bases between. CDR3 DNA sequence: TGTGCCAGCAGCTTAGCGCATGGCACCCACTCCTACGAGCAGTACTTC. Translated: CASSLAHGTHSYEQYF.

The V and J genes are TRBV28 and TRBJ1-1; D is undetermined. This CDR3 is 12 amino acids long. Trimming removed 6 bases from V and 5 bases from J, with 10 bases in between. Per the germline V gene, CDR1 is MDHEN and CDR2 is SYDVKM. In DNA, the CDR3 is TGTGCCAGCAGCGGGGAGGAGACTGAAGCTTTCTTT. It yields the protein CASSGEETEAFF.

V usage is TRBV20-1 and J usage is TRBJ1-1; TRBD1 matches 7 bases. CDR1 DFQATT and CDR2 SNEGSKA come from the germline V gene (reference sequence). V trimming: 6 bases; J trimming: 11 bases; junction bases outside the gene matches: 9. The CDR3 extends over 11 amino acids. The CDR3 DNA sequence: TGCAGTGCAAGATGGCGAGGGGGCGCTTTCTTT. The encoded protein is CSARWRGGAFF.

The table lists this clonotype with many counts. The chain uses TRBV7-9 and TRBJ2-6; D remains ambiguous. Germline V gene lookup returns CDR1 SEHNR and CDR2 FQNEAQ (reference sequence). The V and J ends lost 4 bases and 0 bases respectively, with 13 bases between them. The CDR3 spans 17 residues. The CDR3 bases are TGTGCCAGCAGCTCATTTACGACAAGCTCTGGGGCCAACGTCCTGACTTTC. Translating it yields CASSSFTTSSGANVLTF.

This clonotype was seen ten or more times. The V gene is TRBV7-2, the J gene TRBJ1-5; tentatively, D is TRBD1 (6 bases). This CDR3 has 12 amino acids. Germline loops: CDR1 SGHTA, CDR2 FQGNSA. The ends were cut back, 4 bases at V and 7 bases at J, with 8 bases in the middle. CDR3 nucleotide sequence: TGTGCCAGCAGCTCAACAGGGCAGCCCCAGCATTTT. This encodes CASSSTGQPQHF. Drawing the rest from reference TRBV7-2 and TRBJ1-5, the complete variable domain is GAGVSQSPSNKVTEKGKDVELRCDPISGHTALYWYRQSLGQGLEFLIYFQGNSAPDKSGLPSDRFSAERTGGSVSTLTIQRTQQEDSAVYLCASSSTGQPQHFGDGTRLSIL.

This clonotype was seen repeatedly, ten times or more. The chain uses TRBV27 and TRBJ1-3; D is possibly TRBD1 (5 bases). V dropped 5 bases and J dropped 2 bases, with 13 bases sitting between them. This CDR3 has 15 residues. CDR1 and CDR2 from the germline V gene are MNHEY and SMNVEV (reference sequence). CDR3 sequence reads: CASSLNQGPGNTIYF. CDR3 in DNA: TGTGCCAGCAGTCTGAACCAGGGTCCTGGAAACACCATATATTTT.

This sequence joins TRBV7-2 and TRBJ2-5; 10 nucleotides line up with TRBD1. The CDR3 covers 13 residues. Germline CDR1 and CDR2: SGHTA and FQGNSA. V trimming: 7 bases; J trimming: 5 bases; junction bases outside the gene matches: 4. The CDR3 DNA sequence: TGTGCCAGCACCGGGACAGGGGATGAGACCCAGTACTTC. Translated: CASTGTGDETQYF.

This clonotype was seen many times. The J gene is TRBJ2-5, the V gene TRBV7-8, with D hard to call. V lost 5 bases, J lost 0 bases, and 13 bases lay in between. The V gene's germline CDR1 is SGHVS and CDR2 FQNEAQ. This CDR3 is built from 15 residues. CDR3 amino acids: CASSTVGNYQETQYF. The CDR3 coding sequence is TGTGCCAGCAGCACCGTGGGGAATTACCAAGAGACCCAGTACTTC.

The sample holds many counts of this clonotype. The chain has TRBV9 and TRBJ1-1; the D gene is possibly TRBD1 (6 bases). Germline assignment: CDR1 SGDLS and CDR2 YYNGEE. V lost 0 bases and J lost 4, with 22 bases in between. The CDR3 sequence is 18 residues long. CDR3 bases: TGTGCCAGCAGCGTAGGAGGGGGGGCTAGCATTAGAGGCACTGAAGCTTTCTTT. Translating it yields CASSVGGGASIRGTEAFF.

This clonotype was detected only once. J is TRBJ1-2 and V is TRBV6-1; no definite D call. Trimming stripped 6 bases from V and 5 bases from J, with 10 bases between. The CDR3 runs to 12 residues. The germline V gene encodes CDR1 MNHNS and CDR2 SASEGT. CDR3 protein: CASRHVRYGYTF. Here the CDR3 DNA reads TGTGCCAGCAGACACGTCAGATATGGCTACACCTTC.

The chain's CDR3 is CSSRGGQGALEAFF. Here the CDR3 DNA reads TGCAGTTCGAGGGGGGGGCAGGGGGCACTGGAAGCTTTCTTT. The chain links TRBV20-1 to TRBJ1-1, with 8 bases that match TRBD1. Trimming cost V 8 bases and J 8 bases; bases outside gene matches: 16. The CDR3 loop spans 14 amino acids. Germline V lookup: CDR1 DFQATT, CDR2 SNEGSKA (reference sequence).

Concerning this clonotype: A much larger clone lies one base from this, so it may be a read error. The chain has TRBV6-6 and TRBJ1-4, with 12 nucleotides matching TRBD1. This CDR3 is 15 amino acids long. Per the germline V gene, CDR1 is MNHNY and CDR2 is SVGAGI (reference sequence). The CDR3 sequence is CARPGQGARNEKLSF. CDR3 DNA: TGTGCCAGACCGGGACAGGGGGCTCGAAATGAAAAACTGTCTTTT.

The CDR3 bases are TGTGCCAGCACCTTGGACAGAGTTCACTACGAGCAGTACTTC. It is translated as CASTLDRVHYEQYF. The rearrangement uses TRBV9 and TRBJ2-7, with a possible D match to TRBD1 (6 bases). This CDR3 has 14 amino acids. V lost 6 bases to trimming and J lost 3 bases, with 16 bases between them. In germline, CDR1 is SGDLS, CDR2 YYNGEE. Drawing the rest from reference TRBV9 and TRBJ2-7, the complete variable domain is DSGVTQTPKHLITATGQRVTLRCSPRSGDLSVYWYQQSLDQGLQFLIQYYNGEERAKGNILERFSAQQFPDLHSELNLSSLELGDSALYFCASTLDRVHYEQYFGPGTRLTVT.

The chain uses TRBV24-1 and TRBJ2-2; D is unclear. There are 11 residues in the CDR3. Trimming removed 8 bases from V and 4 bases from J, with 4 bases in between. The germline V gene encodes CDR1 KGHDR and CDR2 SFDVKD. This CDR3 is CATITTGELFF. The CDR3 bases are TGTGCCACCATAACCACCGGGGAGCTGTTTTTT.